This record concerns one TCR beta chain sequence. What it binds is not known. As the sequencing template, cDNA was produced by extracting RNA and reverse transcribing it. Measured with immunoSEQ multiplex PCR; TCRdb has only the in-frame clones, and not every one. The table includes 140,000 to 150,000 clones, approximately 56% detected once. The germline V gene encodes CDR1 SNHLY and CDR2 FYNNEI. V lost 7 bases to trimming and J lost 5 bases; unmatched junction nucleotides: 16. There are 16 residues in the CDR3. The data were obtained in a study of CD8+ T cells in alopecia areata. Study-wide findings and caveats: Resident alphabeta T cells of normal skin are also sequenced in scalp samples.

The receptor was derived from a human donor in good health. The V call is TRBV2, the J call TRBJ2-5; TRBD2 aligns across 7 bases. Sequenced input: CD8+ T cells sorted from blood. The CDR3: CASTLKGGRERETQYF. DNA of the CDR3: TGTGCCAGCACCCTAAAAGGCGGGAGAGAAAGGGAGACCCAGTACTTC.